Listed below are T cell receptor beta chains from one sample, sequenced in a study of cytomegalovirus exposure and HLA in healthy donors. Profiled with immunoSEQ multiplex PCR; TCRdb holds only in-frame clones, not every one. In the table there are over 85,000 clones, around 85% of which are singletons. Sequencing was performed on PBMCs. These receptors were taken from a man in his forties in good health and CMV-seropositive. Each CDR3 is given with its conserved first and last residue. The D gene is left open where the match is weak. Clone size appears in some rows only: once, few, many, or a class for an expanded clone.

TRBV5-8	.	TRBJ1-1	14	.	TGTGCCAGCAGCTTGGACAGCCTTTTCACTGAAGCTTTCTTT	CASSLDSLFTEAFF
TRBV18	.	TRBJ1-3	15	.	TGTGCCAGCTCCCCTCGTGGAGGCTCTGGAAACACCATATATTTT	CASSPRGGSGNTIYF
TRBV12-2	.	TRBJ2-1	15	.	TGTGCAAGTCGCCCAGGCGGGAGTTCCTACAATGAGCAGTTCTTC	CASRPGGSSYNEQFF
TRBV13	.	TRBJ1-4	15	TRBD1	TGTGCCAGCAGCTCGCACAGGGGTCTAAATGAAAAACTGTTTTTT	CASSSHRGLNEKLFF
TRBV5-4	.	TRBJ1-2	12	.	TGTGCCAGCAGGACAGAGCCCTATGGCTACACCTTC	CASRTEPYGYTF
TRBV30	.	TRBJ2-4	14	TRBD2	TGTGCCTGGAGTGTGTGGGGGGGGGAAAACATTCAGTACTTC	CAWSVWGGENIQYF
TRBV6-1	.	TRBJ1-1	18	TRBD1	TGTGCCAGCAGTGAAGCGGGGGACAGGGAAGAGGGTTGGGCTGAAGCTTTCTTT	CASSEAGDREEGWAEAFF
TRBV2	.	TRBJ2-1	18	TRBD1	TGTGCCAGCAGTGAGGGACAGGGGGTAGGACCGTCCTACAATGAGCAGTTCTTC	CASSEGQGVGPSYNEQFF
TRBV12-5	.	TRBJ1-5	14	.	TGTGCTAGTGGTTTAGGGCGGGATAATCAGCCCCAGCATTTT	CASGLGRDNQPQHF
TRBV29-1	.	TRBJ2-7	11	.	TGCAGCGTTGTTCAGGTCGGCGAGCAGTACTTC	CSVVQVGEQYF
TRBV2	once	TRBJ2-5	14	TRBD1	TGTGCCGGCGGACAGGGGGCTTACCAAGAGACCCAGTACTTC	CAGGQGAYQETQYF
TRBV2	once	TRBJ2-5	15	.	TGTGCCAGCCGAAAGCCTACAGGGATCCGGGAGACCCAGTACTTC	CASRKPTGIRETQYF
TRBV5-1	.	TRBJ2-7	15	TRBD1	TGCGCCAGCAGCACAGCCGGGACAGGGGTTGGCGAGCAGTACTTC	CASSTAGTGVGEQYF
TRBV27	.	TRBJ2-1	15	TRBD2	TGTGCCAGCGCTAGCGGGGGGGTCTCCTACAATGAGCAGTTCTTC	CASASGGVSYNEQFF
TRBV5-1	.	TRBJ1-1	15	.	TGCGCCAGCAGCTTGGTAGGGGCTGGGAACACTGAAGCTTTCTTT	CASSLVGAGNTEAFF
TRBV2	few	TRBJ2-5	15	TRBD2	TGTGCCAGCAGTCGACTAGCGGGACGGGCAGAGACCCAGTACTTC	CASSRLAGRAETQYF
TRBV7-2	.	TRBJ1-5	14	.	TGTGCCAGCAGCTTGGGGGCATGGGGTCAGCCCCAGCATTTT	CASSLGAWGQPQHF
TRBV6-6	.	TRBJ2-7	14	.	TGTGCCAGCATCAAAAACAGGGCGGCCTACGAGCAGTACTTC	CASIKNRAAYEQYF
TRBV5-4	.	TRBJ2-2	13	TRBD1	TGTGCCAGCAGCCTGACAGGGGCCGGGGAGCTGTTTTTT	CASSLTGAGELFF
TRBV7-9	few	TRBJ1-1	13	.	TGTGCCAGCAGCTTAATACAGAACACTGAAGCTTTCTTT	CASSLIQNTEAFF
TRBV7-9	.	TRBJ2-1	15	TRBD1	TGTTCCAGTCACCACAGGGGGGCTCGGGACAATGAGCAGTTCTTC	CSSHHRGARDNEQFF
TRBV4-1	.	TRBJ1-1	14	TRBD1	TGCGCCAGCAGCCGCCGGGACAGCGACACTGAAGCTTTCTTT	CASSRRDSDTEAFF
TRBV5-4	.	TRBJ2-7	15	TRBD2	TGTGCCAGCAGCCTCCGGACTAGCGGGACGTACGAGCAGTACTTC	CASSLRTSGTYEQYF
TRBV6-5	medium-sized	TRBJ1-1	15	.	TGTGCCAGCAGTTACGGGCAGGGGTTGTACACTGAAGCTTTCTTT	CASSYGQGLYTEAFF
TRBV5-1	.	TRBJ2-3	15	TRBD2	TGCGCCAGCAGCTTGGTTCTAGCGGGAGCAGATACGCAGTATTTT	CASSLVLAGADTQYF
TRBV29-1	.	TRBJ2-1	14	.	TGCAGCGCCCCAGGGCGGAAGTTCCCAAATGAGCAGTTCTTC	CSAPGRKFPNEQFF
TRBV10-3	.	TRBJ2-5	16	TRBD2	TGTGCCATCAGGAGGACTAGCGGAGGGAATCAAGAGACCCAGTACTTC	CAIRRTSGGNQETQYF
TRBV4-1	.	TRBJ1-2	15	TRBD1	TGCGCCAGCAGCCAAAGTGGACAGGGCCATAGAGGCTACACCTTC	CASSQSGQGHRGYTF
TRBV2	.	TRBJ1-6	18	TRBD1	TGTGCCAGCAGTGACTCCGAGACAGGGGGCACGGGTAATTCACCCCTCCACTTT	CASSDSETGGTGNSPLHF
TRBV9	once	TRBJ2-1	13	.	TGTGCCAGCAGCGTAGTAGCCGGAAGGGAGCAGTTCTTC	CASSVVAGREQFF
TRBV2	.	TRBJ2-1	14	.	TGTGCCAGCAGCGACTTGGGCTCCTACAATGAGCAGTTCTTC	CASSDLGSYNEQFF
TRBV27	.	TRBJ2-4	13	TRBD2	TGTGCCAGCCGGGAGGGAACCAAAAACATTCAGTACTTC	CASREGTKNIQYF
TRBV6-1	.	TRBJ2-7	14	.	TGTGCCACCGGAGGGGCAGGCATCTCCTACGAGCAGTACTTC	CATGGAGISYEQYF
TRBV5-1	.	TRBJ2-1	14	.	TGCGCCAGCAGTGCCGGGAGTTCGTGGAATGAGCAGTTCTTC	CASSAGSSWNEQFF
TRBV7-9	.	TRBJ2-1	14	TRBD2	TGTGCCAGCAGCTTCGGGACTAGCGGCAATGAGCAGTTCTTC	CASSFGTSGNEQFF
TRBV5-6	.	TRBJ2-3	15	.	TGTGCCAGCAGCTTGAAGAGCGGGCGATCCGATACGCAGTATTTT	CASSLKSGRSDTQYF
TRBV5-1	.	TRBJ1-5	15	.	TGCGCCAGCAGCTTGGAGGGGCGAAGCAATCAGCCCCAGCATTTT	CASSLEGRSNQPQHF
TRBV28	few	TRBJ2-5	14	TRBD2	TGTGCCAGCAGACCTACGGGAGGTGGGGAGACCCAGTACTTC	CASRPTGGGETQYF
TRBV6-5	.	TRBJ2-5	15	TRBD1	TGTGCCAGCAGCACAATACAGGGGTGGGGGGAGACCCAGTACTTC	CASSTIQGWGETQYF
TRBV6-5	.	TRBJ1-2	13	.	TGTGCCAGCAGCCCCAGGGCGAAGGATGGCTACACCTTC	CASSPRAKDGYTF
TRBV10-3	few	TRBJ2-1	14	TRBD2	TGTGCCATCAGAAACGGGACTAGCTGGAATGAGCAGTTCTTC	CAIRNGTSWNEQFF
TRBV2	.	TRBJ2-1	15	TRBD1	TGTGCCAGCAGCCCCAGGGGGTTGGTCTACAATGAGCAGTTCTTC	CASSPRGLVYNEQFF
TRBV19	.	TRBJ2-6	13	.	TGTGCCAGTAGGGAGGAGGGGGCCAACGGCCTGACTTTC	CASREEGANGLTF
TRBV6-5	once	TRBJ1-3	14	.	TGTGCCAGCAGTTACTCGCGGAGTGGAAACACCATATATTTT	CASSYSRSGNTIYF
TRBV4-1	.	TRBJ1-6	15	.	TGCGCCAGCAGCCACCGCACGGGAAGTAATTCACCCCTCCACTTT	CASSHRTGSNSPLHF
TRBV5-1	.	TRBJ2-1	17	TRBD2	TGCGCCAGCAGCCTGGCGGTACTAGCGGGAGGCGGGAATGAGCAGTTCTTC	CASSLAVLAGGGNEQFF
TRBV5-1	.	TRBJ2-7	15	TRBD1	TGCGCCAGCAGCTTGTCCCCCACAGGGGAAGGCGAGCAGTACTTC	CASSLSPTGEGEQYF
TRBV11-2	.	TRBJ2-3	14	.	TGTGCCAGCAGCTCCGGTACGAGCACAGATACGCAGTATTTT	CASSSGTSTDTQYF
TRBV6-1	.	TRBJ1-1	16	TRBD1	TGTGCCAGCAGTGAGGGACAGGGGGTAATTGAGCTCGAAGCTTTCTTT	CASSEGQGVIELEAFF
TRBV5-1	.	TRBJ1-2	16	TRBD1	TGCGCCAGCAGCTTAGATTTCCTCCGGGACAGGGCTGGCTACACCTTC	CASSLDFLRDRAGYTF
TRBV18	.	TRBJ1-5	14	TRBD1	TGTGCCAGCTCACCAGGACAGGGGCAACAGCCCCAGCATTTT	CASSPGQGQQPQHF
TRBV2	.	TRBJ1-3	12	.	TGTGCCAGCAGAGGTGGAGCGGGCACCATATATTTT	CASRGGAGTIYF
TRBV28	.	TRBJ2-7	18	TRBD2	TGTGCCAGCAGGTCTCAACTAGCGGGAGGGACCTCTGTCCGCGAGCAGTACTTC	CASRSQLAGGTSVREQYF
TRBV10-3	.	TRBJ1-5	13	.	TGTGCCATCAGTGAGTCGGACAACCAGCCCCAGCATTTT	CAISESDNQPQHF
TRBV4-1	.	TRBJ1-6	15	.	TGCGCCAGCAGCCAATATGAGTTTTCGGATTCACCCCTCCACTTT	CASSQYEFSDSPLHF
TRBV5-1	.	TRBJ1-4	17	TRBD1	TGCGCCAGCAGCTTGTCGCAGGGGGCAGGAACTAATGAAAAACTGTTTTTT	CASSLSQGAGTNEKLFF
TRBV5-1	few	TRBJ1-4	15	.	TGCGCCAGCAGCCCGGTGAGCGGGGTAGGCGAAAAACTGTTTTTT	CASSPVSGVGEKLFF